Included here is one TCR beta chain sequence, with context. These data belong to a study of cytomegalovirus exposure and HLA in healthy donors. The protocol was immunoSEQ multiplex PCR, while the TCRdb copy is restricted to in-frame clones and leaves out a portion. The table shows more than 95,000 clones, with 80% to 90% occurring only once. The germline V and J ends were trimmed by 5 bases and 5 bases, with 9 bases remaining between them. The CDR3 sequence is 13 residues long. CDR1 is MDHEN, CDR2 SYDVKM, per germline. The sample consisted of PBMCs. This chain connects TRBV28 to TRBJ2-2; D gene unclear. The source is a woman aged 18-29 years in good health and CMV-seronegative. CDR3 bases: TGTGCCAGCAGTCCCTCGGTTACCGGGGAGCTGTTTTTT. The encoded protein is CASSPSVTGELFF.